This TCR beta chain was sequenced during a study of CD8 T cells in Susac syndrome. Notes on the study in general: By the study's own acknowledgment, its TCR sequencing and HLA analysis included relatively few individuals.

The germline CDR1 and CDR2 sequences are MDHEN and SYDVKM. This CDR3 comprises 15 residues. The V gene end was trimmed by 1 base and the J gene end by 8 bases; junction bases not matched to a gene: 4. An amount of RNA that ranged from 0.5 to 1 ug was reverse transcribed with random hexamers. Using its own MiXCR run on the immunoSEQ multiplex PCR reads, TCRdb lists one record per CDR3 protein. The sample has about 200,000 distinct CDR3 sequences, over 90% seen once; the top ten hold 0.093%. Comment on this clonotype: Its antigen is as yet unknown.

The chain uses TRBV28 and TRBJ1-6; TRBD1 matches at 8 bases. Specimen: CD4+ T cells from PBMCs. This receptor was taken from a human donor with multiple sclerosis. This CDR3 is CASSLYGQGDSPLHF. CDR3 nucleotides: TGTGCCAGCAGTTTATATGGACAGGGAGATTCACCCCTCCACTTT. Complete variable domain (other parts from reference TRBV28 and TRBJ1-6): DVKVTQSSRYLVKRTGEKVFLECVQDMDHENMFWYRQDPGLGLRLIYFSYDVKMKEKGDIPEGYSVSREKKERFSLILESASTNQTSMYLCASSLYGQGDSPLHFGNGTRLTVT.